This TCR beta chain was profiled in a study of OX40 agonist ivuxolimab in advanced cancers. Overall study context: Intravenous ivuxolimab was administered to patients every 2 weeks at 0.01 to 10 mg/kg. Averaging 60 years in age, with a range of 23 to 79, the cohort was 82.7% male.

Some clones are missing from TCRdb's copy, which holds only in-frame ones; the method was immunoSEQ multiplex PCR. Here the sample spans 30,000 or so clones, 79% being singletons. A word on this clone: What it binds is not known.

General study findings and limits: Blood T cells, both CD4+ and CD8+, expanded clonally by week 6 at 0.1 to 3.0 mg/kg.

Patients were ruled out by autoimmune disease history or systemic immunosuppression. The germline V and J ends were trimmed by 2 bases and 3 bases, with 5 bases remaining between them. From germline, CDR1 is MNHNS and CDR2 SASEGT. The CDR3 extends over 13 amino acids. This receptor was taken from an adult with an advanced solid tumor such as melanoma, head and neck, liver or kidney cancer. The chain carries TRBV6-1 and TRBJ2-1; D perhaps matches TRBD1 (5 bases). The source material was CD4+ or CD8+ T cells sorted from blood, sampled in a trial of the OX40 agonist ivuxolimab. DNA for the CDR3: TGTGCCAGCAGTGAAACAGGCTACAATGAGCAGTTCTTC. It encodes CASSETGYNEQFF.